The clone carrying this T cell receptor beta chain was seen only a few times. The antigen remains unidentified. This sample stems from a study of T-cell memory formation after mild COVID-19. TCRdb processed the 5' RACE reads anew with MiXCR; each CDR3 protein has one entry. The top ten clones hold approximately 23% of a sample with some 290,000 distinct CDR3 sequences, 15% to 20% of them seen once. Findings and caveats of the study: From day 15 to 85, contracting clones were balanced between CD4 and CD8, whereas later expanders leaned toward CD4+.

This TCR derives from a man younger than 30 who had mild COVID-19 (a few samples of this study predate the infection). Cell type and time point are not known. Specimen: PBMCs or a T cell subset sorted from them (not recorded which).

CDR3 sequence: CASSLTAGMGADTQYF. CDR3 bases: TGCGCCAGCAGCTTGACGGCGGGGATGGGGGCGGATACGCAGTATTTT. The chain joins TRBV5-1 to TRBJ2-3, with D perhaps matching TRBD1 or TRBD2 (6 bases each). The CDR3 consists of 16 residues. Trimming took off 1 base at V and 6 bases at J, with 18 bases between the two ends. The germline CDR1 and CDR2 sequences are SGHRS and YFSETQ. Full variable domain (outside the CDR3, taken from reference TRBV5-1 and TRBJ2-3): KAGVTQTPRYLIKTRGQQVTLSCSPISGHRSVSWYQQTPGQGLQFLFEYFSETQRNKGNFPGRFSGRQFSNSRSEMNVSTLELGDSALYLCASSLTAGMGADTQYFGPGTRLTVL.